These T cell receptor beta chains were read from a single sample in a study of OX40 agonist ivuxolimab in advanced cancers. Libraries were prepared by immunoSEQ multiplex PCR; TCRdb keeps only in-frame clonotypes and omits some of them. The table has about 58,000 clones, around four fifths seen once. Here the sequenced sample was CD4+ or CD8+ T cells sorted from blood, taken in a trial of the OX40 agonist ivuxolimab. The origin of the receptors is an adult with an advanced solid tumor such as melanoma, head and neck, liver or kidney cancer. Each CDR3 is given with its conserved first and last residue. The order of the fields is D gene, V gene, clone size, CDR3 length, J gene, CDR3 DNA, CDR3 protein. D genes are given only for firm matches. For some rows the clone size is stated as once, few or many, or as a class when expanded; others skip it.

D: TRBD2
V: TRBV15
size: -
length: 19
J: TRBJ2-1
DNA: TGTGCCACCAGCCCCCAGACCTTTAGCGGGAGCTCCTACTACAATGAGCAGTTCTTC
CDR3: CATSPQTFSGSSYYNEQFF

D: -
V: TRBV6-1
size: -
length: 13
J: TRBJ2-5
DNA: TGTGCCAGCAGTGTGGTGGGGGAAGAGACCCAGTACTTC
CDR3: CASSVVGEETQYF

D: TRBD2
V: TRBV10-3
size: few
length: 13
J: TRBJ2-5
DNA: TGTGCCATCGGGACTAGTGCTCAAGAGACCCAGTACTTC
CDR3: CAIGTSAQETQYF

D: -
V: TRBV2
size: few
length: 14
J: TRBJ1-4
DNA: TGTGCCAGCAGTCCACCGGACGGTAATGAAAAACTGTTTTTT
CDR3: CASSPPDGNEKLFF

D: TRBD1
V: TRBV27
size: few
length: 16
J: TRBJ2-3
DNA: TGTGCCAGCAGTCTTTCAGGGACAGGTTGGGGAAATACGCAGTATTTT
CDR3: CASSLSGTGWGNTQYF

D: -
V: TRBV19
size: once
length: 13
J: TRBJ2-5
DNA: TGTGCCAGTAGTATCGGCGGCGGAGAGACCCAGTACTTC
CDR3: CASSIGGGETQYF

D: TRBD1
V: TRBV5-1
size: -
length: 14
J: TRBJ2-7
DNA: TGCGCCAGCAGCTCGGGACAGGGGGCCGACGAGCAGTACTTC
CDR3: CASSSGQGADEQYF

D: TRBD1
V: TRBV7-6
size: -
length: 14
J: TRBJ1-2
DNA: TGTGCCAGCAGCCTTCAGGGGGGGATGGGTGGCTACACCTTC
CDR3: CASSLQGGMGGYTF

D: -
V: TRBV6-5
size: -
length: 12
J: TRBJ2-7
DNA: TGTGCCAGCAGTCCCGGGGGATACGAGCAGTACTTC
CDR3: CASSPGGYEQYF

D: -
V: TRBV29-1
size: once
length: 13
J: TRBJ1-5
DNA: TGCAGCGTTAAGACGGGGGGCAATCAGCCCCAGCATTTT
CDR3: CSVKTGGNQPQHF

D: -
V: TRBV2
size: -
length: 15
J: TRBJ1-3
DNA: TGTGCCAGCAGTGATAGGGGAAGGACTGGAAACACCATATATTTT
CDR3: CASSDRGRTGNTIYF

D: -
V: TRBV6-1
size: -
length: 13
J: TRBJ1-2
DNA: TGTGCCAGCAGTGTTGGGGGGCTAGGTGGCTACACCTTC
CDR3: CASSVGGLGGYTF

D: -
V: TRBV5-5
size: many
length: 17
J: TRBJ1-3
DNA: TGTGCCAGCAGCCCGGGGGATCGACAGGCCAGAGGGAACACCATATATTTT
CDR3: CASSPGDRQARGNTIYF

D: TRBD1
V: TRBV5-4
size: -
length: 13
J: TRBJ1-1
DNA: TGTGCCAGCGGGGACAGCTTGAACACTGAAGCTTTCTTT
CDR3: CASGDSLNTEAFF

D: -
V: TRBV19
size: -
length: 15
J: TRBJ1-6
DNA: TGTGCCAGTAGATCGGACAGAACTCCTAATTCACCCCTCCACTTT
CDR3: CASRSDRTPNSPLHF

D: -
V: TRBV6-1
size: -
length: 14
J: TRBJ2-5
DNA: TGTGCCAGCAGTGAAAGGCGGCCCGGGGAGACCCAGTACTTC
CDR3: CASSERRPGETQYF

D: -
V: TRBV4-2
size: -
length: 14
J: TRBJ2-7
DNA: TGTGCCAGCAGCCAGGCTGAGGGGAGCTACGAGCAGTACTTC
CDR3: CASSQAEGSYEQYF

D: -
V: TRBV7-9
size: few
length: 13
J: TRBJ2-7
DNA: TGTGCCAGCAGCTCAAGACGTGTGAGTGAGCAGTACTTC
CDR3: CASSSRRVSEQYF

D: -
V: TRBV12-5
size: -
length: 15
J: TRBJ2-7
DNA: TGTGCTAGTGGTTTGCTTGGTGGGAAAACCTACGAGCAGTACTTC
CDR3: CASGLLGGKTYEQYF

D: -
V: TRBV5-8
size: -
length: 13
J: TRBJ1-4
DNA: TGTGCCGGGCTAGAGGGAACTAATGAAAAACTGTTTTTT
CDR3: CAGLEGTNEKLFF

D: -
V: TRBV11-2
size: -
length: 14
J: TRBJ2-5
DNA: TGTGCCAGCAGCCTGGACCCGGGGCGGAAGGCCCAGTACTTC
CDR3: CASSLDPGRKAQYF

D: -
V: TRBV7-9
size: -
length: 14
J: TRBJ1-5
DNA: TGTGCCAGCAGCTTCGAGCAGGAGGGCCAGCCCCAGCATTTT
CDR3: CASSFEQEGQPQHF

D: TRBD1
V: TRBV5-1
size: -
length: 14
J: TRBJ2-7
DNA: TGCGCCAGCAGTCCGACAGGGGGCTCCTACGAGCAGTACTTC
CDR3: CASSPTGGSYEQYF

D: -
V: TRBV6-1
size: -
length: 15
J: TRBJ1-4
DNA: TGTGCCAGCAGTGAATCGGGCTCGGCTAATGAAAAACTGTTTTTT
CDR3: CASSESGSANEKLFF

D: TRBD2
V: TRBV9
size: -
length: 16
J: TRBJ2-3
DNA: TGTGCCAGCAGCGTAGAAAGCGGGGGGGTCACAGATACGCAGTATTTT
CDR3: CASSVESGGVTDTQYF

D: -
V: TRBV9
size: -
length: 16
J: TRBJ2-2
DNA: TGTGCCAGCAGCGTAGTGGGCAGGGCGAACACCGGGGAGCTGTTTTTT
CDR3: CASSVVGRANTGELFF

D: -
V: TRBV6-5
size: -
length: 14
J: TRBJ2-7
DNA: TGTGCCAGCAGTGAGGAACCCAGAACGTACGAGCAGTACTTC
CDR3: CASSEEPRTYEQYF

D: -
V: TRBV28
size: -
length: 14
J: TRBJ1-6
DNA: TGTGCCAGCAGTGCCGGGAGAGAGAATTCACCCCTCCACTTT
CDR3: CASSAGRENSPLHF

D: TRBD1
V: TRBV9
size: -
length: 14
J: TRBJ1-2
DNA: TGTGCCAGCAGCCTGGGACAGGGGGTTCTTGGCTACACCTTC
CDR3: CASSLGQGVLGYTF